The 2 T cell receptor beta chains given below trace back to one sample, sequenced in a study of T cell responses to AZD1222 COVID-19 vaccine. Measured with immunoSEQ multiplex PCR; TCRdb has only the in-frame clones, and not every one. The sample shows approximately 150,000 clones, roughly 90% of them seen only once. The source was peripheral blood, collected on day 0 of AZD1222 vaccination. Receptor source: an adult in good health.

This rearrangement joins TRBV12-3 or TRBV12-4 to TRBJ2-5; D remains ambiguous. V was trimmed by 3 bases and J by 5 bases, leaving 7 bases between them. The CDR3 is made up of 12 amino acids. The CDR3 region is CASSFGRETQYF. The CDR3 nucleotides are TGTGCCAGCAGTTTTGGACGGGAGACCCAGTACTTC.

The chain couples TRBV9 to TRBJ2-4; TRBD2 might be the D (6 bases). The CDR3 consists of 13 residues. Per the germline V gene, CDR1 is SGDLS and CDR2 is YYNGEE. V dropped 4 bases and J dropped 6 bases, with 11 bases sitting between them. The CDR3 loop is CASSTRDSNIQYF. DNA of the CDR3: TGTGCCAGCAGCACTAGGGACTCAAACATTCAGTACTTC.